This passage covers 24 T cell receptor beta chains from one sample sequenced in a study of shared clonotypes between healthy human individuals. Using immunoSEQ multiplex PCR, the repertoire was profiled, and TCRdb retains in-frame clones only, with some absent. Among some 2.4 million clones listed, roughly 93% were seen once. The sample was naive CD4+ T cells from PBMCs. As to subset: CD45RA+ positively selected. The receptors were sampled from a young man in good health. Some clones in this sample may be carry-over from other donors' samples.

The V and J genes are TRBV7-8 and TRBJ1-5; no clear D. Trimming removed 5 bases at V and 4 bases at J, with 18 bases between. Germline V gene sequence: CDR1 SGHVS, CDR2 FQNEAQ. The CDR3 sequence is 16 residues long. The CDR3 spells CASSPRGNPGNQPQHF. In nucleotides, the CDR3 is TGTGCCAGCAGCCCCCGAGGGAACCCGGGAAATCAGCCCCAGCATTTT.

The chain uses TRBV7-9 and TRBJ2-1; 8 nucleotides align to TRBD2. Germline V gives CDR1 SEHNR, CDR2 FQNEAQ (reference sequence). V trimming: 5 bases; J trimming: 9 bases; junction bases outside the gene matches: 12. There are 15 residues in the CDR3. The CDR3 nucleotides are TGTGCCAGCAGCCTTAGCGGGAAAGGAGTGGGTGAGCAGTTCTTC. Translated: CASSLSGKGVGEQFF.

This clone was seen a single time. V gene TRBV10-3 combines with J gene TRBJ2-5; tentatively, D is TRBD1 or TRBD2 (5 bases each). Gene TRBJ2-7 matches the end of the DNA better, so the J call may be wrong. CDR3 size: 14 residues. In germline, CDR1 is ENHRY, CDR2 SYGVKD. Written as DNA, the CDR3 is TGTGCCATCAGCGGGACGTCCAGCTCCTACGAGCAGTACTTC. As protein: CAISGTSSSYEQYF.

The CDR3 bases are TGTGCCAGCAGCCGCTTGGACAGGGACGGTGGCTACACCTTC. Amino acids: CASSRLDRDGGYTF. The chain is built from TRBV5-6 and TRBJ1-2, with 8 bases aligning to TRBD1. Germline V gene lookup returns CDR1 SGHDT and CDR2 YYEEEE. The V segment lost 4 bases and the J segment 7 bases; nucleotides outside the gene matches: 9. The CDR3 runs to 14 residues.

The chain is built from TRBV5-1 and TRBJ2-3; 8 bases match TRBD2. CDR1 and CDR2 from the germline V gene are SGHRS and YFSETQ. The CDR3 contains 15 residues. V shed 4 bases and J 5 bases; nucleotides not matched to a gene: 9. The CDR3: CASSPQGLGGDTQYF. The CDR3, as DNA: TGCGCCAGCAGCCCCCAGGGACTAGGGGGAGATACGCAGTATTTT.

This clone appeared once. The J gene is TRBJ2-1, the V gene TRBV27; 10 positions agree with TRBD2. Trimming at V came to 4 bases and at J to 7 bases, leaving 7 bases not matched to a gene. The CDR3 is 15 residues long. Germline V gives CDR1 MNHEY, CDR2 SMNVEV (reference sequence). Here the CDR3 reads CASSWASGSYNEQFF. The CDR3 bases are TGTGCCAGCAGTTGGGCTAGCGGGAGCTATAATGAGCAGTTCTTC.

The gene calls are TRBV30 and TRBJ1-4; D gene uncertain. The CDR3 sequence is 14 residues long. V was clipped by 3 bases and J by 5 bases, with 13 bases between them. The germline V gene has CDR1 GTSNPN and CDR2 SVGIG (reference sequence). The CDR3 here is CAWRPGGSNEKLFF. Written as DNA, the CDR3 is TGTGCCTGGAGGCCGGGAGGCTCGAATGAAAAACTGTTTTTT.

This chain connects TRBV9 to TRBJ2-5; D is perhaps TRBD2 (5 bases). The CDR3 is 15 amino acids. Looked up from germline, CDR1 is SGDLS and CDR2 is YYNGEE. V was cut by 0 bases and J by 4 bases, with 13 bases left in between. Here the CDR3 DNA reads TGTGCCAGCAGCGTAGGGGTCGCGGCGGGAGAGACCCAGTACTTC. Translation: CASSVGVAAGETQYF.

The chain combines TRBV6-6 with TRBJ2-7, with D uncertain. Germline V gives CDR1 MNHNY, CDR2 SVGAGI (reference sequence). Trimming took off 7 bases at V and 2 bases at J, with 9 bases between the two ends. The CDR3 runs to 12 residues. This CDR3 reads CASKNGPYEQYF. CDR3 nucleotides: TGTGCCAGCAAAAACGGCCCCTACGAGCAGTACTTC.

This chain links TRBV18 with TRBJ2-7; the match to TRBD2 covers 8 bases. V lost 6 bases to trimming and J lost 3 bases; unmatched junction nucleotides: 10. Germline V gene lookup returns CDR1 KGHSH and CDR2 LQKENI. CDR3 length: 15 residues. This CDR3 is CASSPLSGRGYEQYF. The CDR3 nucleotides read TGTGCCAGCTCTCCCCTCAGCGGGAGAGGCTACGAGCAGTACTTC.

In this sample, this clone turned up once. The chain recombines TRBV7-2 with TRBJ2-6, with TRBD1 matching 9 bases. V lost 3 bases and J lost 0; bases outside the gene matches: 6. The germline V gene has CDR1 SGHTA and CDR2 FQGNSA. This CDR3 has 18 residues. This CDR3 is CASSFTGTGSSGANVLTF. CDR3 DNA: TGTGCCAGCAGCTTTACCGGGACAGGGAGCTCTGGGGCCAACGTCCTGACTTTC.

The rearrangement uses TRBV5-5 and TRBJ2-7; perhaps D is TRBD1 or TRBD2 (5 bases each). Per germline, CDR1 SGHKS and CDR2 YYEKEE (reference sequence). V was pared by 7 bases and J by 6 bases, with 20 bases between. CDR3 length: 14 amino acids. CDR3 loop: CASASGPQTSEQYF. CDR3 sequence (DNA): TGTGCCAGCGCGTCGGGACCGCAGACGAGCGAGCAGTACTTC.

V usage is TRBV9 and J usage is TRBJ1-4; D call uncertain. Germline loops: CDR1 SGDLS, CDR2 YYNGEE. V lost 0 bases to trimming and J lost 10 bases, with 10 bases between them. The CDR3 length is 13 residues. The CDR3: CASSVAPLGKLFF. The CDR3 DNA follows: TGTGCCAGCAGCGTAGCCCCTTTGGGAAAACTGTTTTTT.

J is TRBJ2-2 and V is TRBV10-3; TRBD2 might be the D (5 bases). The V end was cut by 3 bases, the J end by 1 base, with 12 bases between. The CDR3 runs to 16 residues. Per germline, CDR1 ENHRY and CDR2 SYGVKD. The DNA of the CDR3 is TGTGCCATCAGTGACCGGCTAGCCTTGAACACCGGGGAGCTGTTTTTT. Amino acid sequence: CAISDRLALNTGELFF.

V is TRBV5-1 and J is TRBJ1-3; D perhaps matches TRBD1 (6 bases). This CDR3 has 16 amino acids. From germline, CDR1 is SGHRS and CDR2 YFSETQ. The V end was cut by 0 bases, the J end by 0 bases, with 10 bases between. CDR3: CASSLDQGLSGNTIYF. DNA for the CDR3: TGCGCCAGCAGCTTGGATCAGGGGCTCTCTGGAAACACCATATATTTT.

As for this clone: The identical CDR3 is also encoded by other nucleotide sequences in the sample. The chain combines TRBV28 with TRBJ2-7, with D possibly being TRBD1 (6 bases). The germline gives CDR1 MDHEN, CDR2 SYDVKM. The CDR3 runs to 12 residues. V was shortened by 6 bases and J by 4 bases, with 10 bases between the two germline ends. The CDR3 sequence is CASSLQGYEQYF. CDR3 nucleotide sequence: TGTGCCAGCAGCCTACAGGGATACGAGCAGTACTTC.

This clone was seen a single time. The CDR3 sequence: CASSSYASNTEAFF. CDR3 DNA sequence: TGTGCCAGCAGCTCTTATGCCAGTAACACTGAAGCTTTCTTT. The genes are TRBV7-2 and TRBJ1-1; D is undetermined. V shed 4 bases and J shed 2 bases, with 11 bases lying between them. The CDR3 is 14 amino acids. Germline V gives CDR1 SGHTA, CDR2 FQGNSA.

This rearrangement joins TRBV27 to TRBJ2-7; 7 nucleotides align to TRBD2. The CDR3 loop spans 16 amino acids. V gave up 7 bases and J gave up 6 bases; unmatched junction bases: 18. In germline, CDR1 is MNHEY, CDR2 SMNVEV (reference sequence). The CDR3 DNA is TGTGCCAGCACCTCGGGGGGTCTCCTTAATCCTCGCGAGCAGTACTTC. Protein: CASTSGGLLNPREQYF.

Concerning this clone: Within the sample, other DNA sequences also encode this same CDR3. The chain links TRBV20-1 to TRBJ2-5; unclear D gene. CDR1 is DFQATT, CDR2 SNEGSKA, per germline (reference sequence). The ends were cut back, 5 bases at V and 5 bases at J, with 9 bases in the middle. This CDR3 comprises 11 residues. The CDR3 DNA is TGCAGTGCTGTCGGTGGGGAGACCCAGTACTTC. Translated, it gives CSAVGGETQYF.

The chain recombines TRBV5-1 with TRBJ2-5; 7 bases fit TRBD2. The CDR3 extends over 14 amino acids. V gave up 1 base and J gave up 1 base; unmatched junction bases: 1. Germline-derived CDR1 and CDR2 are SGHRS and YFSETQ. The CDR3 bases are TGCGCCAGCAGCTTGTGGACTAGCCAAGAGACCCAGTACTTC. Its protein product is CASSLWTSQETQYF.

The chain carries TRBV5-1 and TRBJ1-6; D remains unclear. The CDR3 loop spans 14 amino acids. Trimming cost V 1 base and J 7 bases, with 9 bases left between them. CDR1 and CDR2 (germline): SGHRS, YFSETQ. This chain's CDR3 is CASSLSSGNSPLHF. As DNA, the CDR3 is TGCGCCAGCAGCTTGAGCTCCGGGAATTCACCCCTCCACTTT. Variable domain in full (rest from reference TRBV5-1 and TRBJ1-6): KAGVTQTPRYLIKTRGQQVTLSCSPISGHRSVSWYQQTPGQGLQFLFEYFSETQRNKGNFPGRFSGRQFSNSRSEMNVSTLELGDSALYLCASSLSSGNSPLHFGNGTRLTVT.

The genes are TRBV6-1 and TRBJ2-2, with D possibly being TRBD2 (6 bases). CDR3 length: 15 residues. The V gene's germline CDR1 is MNHNS and CDR2 SASEGT. V dropped 4 bases and J dropped 4 bases, with 13 bases sitting between them. This CDR3 is CASSADLGGTGELFF. For the CDR3, the DNA is TGTGCCAGCAGTGCGGACCTGGGGGGCACCGGGGAGCTGTTTTTT.

The rearrangement joins TRBV28 to TRBJ2-7, with 10 bases aligning to TRBD2. The trim removed 4 bases at V and 2 bases at J, leaving 5 bases unmatched. This CDR3 region has 15 residues. Germline V gene lookup returns CDR1 MDHEN and CDR2 SYDVKM. This chain's CDR3 is CASSSPAGGTYEQYF. The DNA of the CDR3 is TGTGCCAGCAGTTCCCCAGCGGGAGGGACCTACGAGCAGTACTTC.

The chain recombines TRBV9 with TRBJ2-1, with 7 bases that match TRBD2. This CDR3 region has 16 residues. V was clipped by 0 bases and J by 1 base; unmatched bases: 4. The V gene's germline CDR1 is SGDLS and CDR2 YYNGEE. The chain's CDR3 is CASSVGGDYSYNEQFF. CDR3 DNA: TGTGCCAGCAGCGTAGGGGGGGACTATTCCTACAATGAGCAGTTCTTC.